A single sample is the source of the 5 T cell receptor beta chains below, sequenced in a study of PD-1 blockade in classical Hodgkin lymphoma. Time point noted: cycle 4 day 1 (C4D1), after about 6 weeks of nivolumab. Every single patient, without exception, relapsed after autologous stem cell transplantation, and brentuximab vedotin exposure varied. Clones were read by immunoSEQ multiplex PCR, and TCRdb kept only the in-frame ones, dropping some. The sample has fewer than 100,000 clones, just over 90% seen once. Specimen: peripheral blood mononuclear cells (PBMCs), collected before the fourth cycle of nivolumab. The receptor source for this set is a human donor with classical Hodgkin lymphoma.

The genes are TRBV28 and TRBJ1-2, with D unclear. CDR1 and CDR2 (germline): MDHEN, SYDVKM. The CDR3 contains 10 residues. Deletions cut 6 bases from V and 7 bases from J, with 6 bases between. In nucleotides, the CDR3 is TGTGCCAGCAGGGACGGTGGCTACACCTTC. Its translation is CASRDGGYTF.

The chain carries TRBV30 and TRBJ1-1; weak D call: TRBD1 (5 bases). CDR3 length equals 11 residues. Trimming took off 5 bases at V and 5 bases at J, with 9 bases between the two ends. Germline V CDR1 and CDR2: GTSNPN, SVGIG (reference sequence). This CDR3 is CAWGDRTEAFF. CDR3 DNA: TGTGCCTGGGGAGACAGAACTGAAGCTTTCTTT.

CDR3 nucleotides: TGTGCCAGCAGCTTAGCTCATGAGCAGTTCTTC. It codes for CASSLAHEQFF. V gene TRBV7-6 combines with J gene TRBJ2-1; unclear D gene. The CDR3 spans 11 residues. Germline CDR1 reads SGHVS; CDR2 reads FNYEAQ. V lost 0 bases to trimming and J lost 8 bases, with 2 bases between them.

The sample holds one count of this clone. DNA for the CDR3: TGTGCCAGCAGTCCCCAAGTCTGGATAGAGCAGTTCTTC. Protein product: CASSPQVWIEQFF. This chain connects TRBV6-1 to TRBJ2-1, with D uncertain. The CDR3 runs to 13 residues. The V end was cut by 5 bases, the J end by 10 bases, with 15 bases between. CDR1 and CDR2 (germline): MNHNS, SASEGT.

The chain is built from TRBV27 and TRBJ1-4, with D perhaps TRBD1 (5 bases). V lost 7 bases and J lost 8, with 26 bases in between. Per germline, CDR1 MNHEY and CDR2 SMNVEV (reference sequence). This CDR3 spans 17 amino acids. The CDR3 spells CASTSGLTQGFVEKLFF. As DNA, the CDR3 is TGTGCCAGCACCTCAGGACTGACTCAGGGATTTGTAGAAAAACTGTTTTTT.